The text below deals with one TCR beta chain. The data belong to a study of blood T cell repertoires in COVID-19. Study context: Sources were T cells, B-cell-depleted T cells, or PBMCs; the material itself was cDNA or gDNA.

V shed 1 base and J 7 bases; nucleotides not matched to a gene: 9. CDR3 size: 18 residues. Per germline, CDR1 MGHRA and CDR2 YSYEKL. As originally analysed: Estimated nucleated cell counts came from reference gene primer amplification. Produced via immunoSEQ multiplex PCR; TCRdb's table is partial and in-frame only. V and J calls and clone size follow that table, whereas D and trimming were derived from the DNA. The table has under 200,000 clones, around four fifths seen once. The sample consisted of peripheral blood. The clonotype originates from a woman between 40 and 55 years old with acute or convalescent COVID-19. The chain has TRBV4-1 and TRBJ2-1, with 14 bases lining up with TRBD2. CDR3: CASSQVPGLAGERNEQFF. CDR3 in DNA: TGCGCCAGCAGCCAAGTACCGGGACTAGCGGGAGAGAGGAATGAGCAGTTCTTC.